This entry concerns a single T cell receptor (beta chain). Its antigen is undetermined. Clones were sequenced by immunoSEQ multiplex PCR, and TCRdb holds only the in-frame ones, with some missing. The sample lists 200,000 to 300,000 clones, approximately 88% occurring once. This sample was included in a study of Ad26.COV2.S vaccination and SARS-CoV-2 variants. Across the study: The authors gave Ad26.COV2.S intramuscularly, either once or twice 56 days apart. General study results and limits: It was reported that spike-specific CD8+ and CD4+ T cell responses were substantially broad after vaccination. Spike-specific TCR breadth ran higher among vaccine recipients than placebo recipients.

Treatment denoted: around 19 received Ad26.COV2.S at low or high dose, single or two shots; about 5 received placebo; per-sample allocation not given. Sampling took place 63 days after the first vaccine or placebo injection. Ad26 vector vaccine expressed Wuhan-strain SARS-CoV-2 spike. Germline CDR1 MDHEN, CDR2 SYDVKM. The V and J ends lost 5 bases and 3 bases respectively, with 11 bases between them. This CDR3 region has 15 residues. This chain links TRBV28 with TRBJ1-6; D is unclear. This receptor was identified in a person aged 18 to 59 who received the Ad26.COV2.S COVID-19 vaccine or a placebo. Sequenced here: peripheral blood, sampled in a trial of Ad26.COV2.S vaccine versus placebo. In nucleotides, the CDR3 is TGTGCCAGCAGTCCCTTGGAGGACTATAATTCACCCCTCCACTTT. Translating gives CASSPLEDYNSPLHF.